This T cell receptor (beta chain) was identified in a study of blood T cell repertoires in COVID-19. About the research overall: Both acute and convalescent COVID-19 samples were obtained from the United States, Italy and Spain. PBMCs, B-cell-depleted T cells, or T cells were the source of the cDNA or gDNA that made up the material.

Germline V gene data show CDR1 as LNHDA and CDR2 as SQIVND (reference sequence). With V trimmed by 4 bases and J by 4 bases, 16 bases remained unmatched. The CDR3 is made up of 18 amino acids. The authors' processing: Amplifying reference gene primers gave estimates of nucleated cell counts. Method: immunoSEQ multiplex PCR; TCRdb's copy keeps in-frame clones and lacks some. For V, J and clone size, that table is used; D and trimming come from the DNA. The table has 40,000 or so clones, about 90% seen once; the top ten hold 15% to 19%. The sequenced sample was peripheral blood. The genes are TRBV19 and TRBJ2-5; 9 positions match TRBD1. The TCR originated in a woman aged 25 to 45 in a cohort sampled during active COVID-19. The CDR3 region has the DNA TGTGCCAGTAGTACGGGGGAGCCGGGACAGGGTTTCTCAGAGACCCAGTACTTC. Protein: CASSTGEPGQGFSETQYF. Full variable domain (outside the CDR3, taken from reference TRBV19 and TRBJ2-5): DGGITQSPKYLFRKEGQNVTLSCEQNLNHDAMYWYRQDPGQGLRLIYYSQIVNDFQKGDIAEGYSVSREKKESFPLTVTSAQKNPTAFYLCASSTGEPGQGFSETQYFGPGTRLLVL.